The rows below give T cell receptor beta chains drawn from one sample of a study of PD-L1 blockade in urothelial cancer. Assay: immunoSEQ multiplex PCR; the TCRdb copy retains only in-frame clones and omits some. This table holds over 70,000 clones, less than 90% found once. The sample in question was PBMCs, obtained around atezolizumab (anti-PD-L1) treatment. The source is a man in his 70s with urothelial cancer. Each CDR3 is given without its conserved first and last residue. Fields, in order: CDR3 length, V gene, J gene, CDR3 protein.

cdr3_length: 14; v_call: TRBV6-5; j_call: TRBJ2-3; cdr3_aa: ASRYGQGAGTDTQY
cdr3_length: 13; v_call: TRBV5-1; j_call: TRBJ1-3; cdr3_aa: ASSTLPGSGDTIY
cdr3_length: 13; v_call: TRBV21-1; j_call: TRBJ2-7; cdr3_aa: ASSSARGSLYEQY
cdr3_length: 13; v_call: TRBV19; j_call: TRBJ1-1; cdr3_aa: ASSSHRDINTEAF
cdr3_length: 12; v_call: TRBV2; j_call: TRBJ2-3; cdr3_aa: ASRLAVSTDTQY
cdr3_length: 14; v_call: TRBV12-2; j_call: TRBJ1-4; cdr3_aa: ASRLEDAGRHEKLF
cdr3_length: 13; v_call: TRBV5-1; j_call: TRBJ2-4; cdr3_aa: ASSLTGVAKNIQY
cdr3_length: 13; v_call: TRBV18; j_call: TRBJ1-5; cdr3_aa: ASSPGAGVYQPQH
cdr3_length: 14; v_call: TRBV19; j_call: TRBJ1-5; cdr3_aa: ASSEVDRGTRQPQH
cdr3_length: 11; v_call: TRBV14; j_call: TRBJ1-1; cdr3_aa: ASSQDRRVEAF
cdr3_length: 14; v_call: TRBV7-9; j_call: TRBJ1-3; cdr3_aa: ASSPPPQGAVNTIY
cdr3_length: 11; v_call: TRBV7-3; j_call: TRBJ1-1; cdr3_aa: ASSLSGNTEAF
cdr3_length: 10; v_call: TRBV6-5; j_call: TRBJ1-5; cdr3_aa: ASSASGQPQH
cdr3_length: 11; v_call: TRBV7-6; j_call: TRBJ2-3; cdr3_aa: ASSQGRADTQY
cdr3_length: 11; v_call: TRBV5-1; j_call: TRBJ1-1; cdr3_aa: ASSLSQDTEAF
cdr3_length: 13; v_call: TRBV18; j_call: TRBJ2-2; cdr3_aa: ASSLSTGNTGELF
cdr3_length: 11; v_call: TRBV6-4; j_call: TRBJ1-2; cdr3_aa: ASSDGAGNGYT
cdr3_length: 14; v_call: TRBV2; j_call: TRBJ2-1; cdr3_aa: ASSSSSGIAYNEQF
cdr3_length: 11; v_call: TRBV11-1; j_call: TRBJ2-7; cdr3_aa: ASSLDRGYEQY
cdr3_length: 10; v_call: TRBV25-1; j_call: TRBJ1-1; cdr3_aa: ASRGGPVPAF
cdr3_length: 13; v_call: TRBV18; j_call: TRBJ2-2; cdr3_aa: ASSSGLAGTGELF
cdr3_length: 10; v_call: TRBV6-5; j_call: TRBJ1-2; cdr3_aa: ASWDSGYGYT
cdr3_length: 15; v_call: TRBV5-4; j_call: TRBJ2-4; cdr3_aa: ASSLAGGTLAKNIQY
cdr3_length: 12; v_call: TRBV18; j_call: TRBJ1-1; cdr3_aa: ASSPRTSTGIAF
cdr3_length: 11; v_call: TRBV10-2; j_call: TRBJ2-5; cdr3_aa: ASLRGAQETQY
cdr3_length: 14; v_call: TRBV13; j_call: TRBJ2-1; cdr3_aa: ASSLTSQASYNEQF
cdr3_length: 13; v_call: TRBV5-4; j_call: TRBJ2-5; cdr3_aa: ASSSDRGPGETQY
cdr3_length: 9; v_call: TRBV10-3; j_call: TRBJ2-7; cdr3_aa: APGRTYEQY
cdr3_length: 13; v_call: TRBV4-2; j_call: TRBJ1-5; cdr3_aa: ASSQDGQDNQPQH
cdr3_length: 11; v_call: TRBV19; j_call: TRBJ1-6; cdr3_aa: ASSRGTGDPLH
cdr3_length: 14; v_call: TRBV5-5; j_call: TRBJ1-6; cdr3_aa: ASSLTGIPSNSPLH
cdr3_length: 13; v_call: TRBV9; j_call: TRBJ2-1; cdr3_aa: ASSVGLAGAGEQF
cdr3_length: 14; v_call: TRBV4-1; j_call: TRBJ2-3; cdr3_aa: ASSRLAGGFTDTQY
cdr3_length: 10; v_call: TRBV6-5; j_call: TRBJ2-7; cdr3_aa: ASSRGIHEQY
cdr3_length: 12; v_call: TRBV6-5; j_call: TRBJ1-3; cdr3_aa: ASSDGGAGNTIY
cdr3_length: 11; v_call: TRBV7-3; j_call: TRBJ1-1; cdr3_aa: ASSSGVNTEAF
cdr3_length: 13; v_call: TRBV7-2; j_call: TRBJ2-1; cdr3_aa: ASSLAFGRVNEQF
cdr3_length: 11; v_call: TRBV4-1; j_call: TRBJ1-2; cdr3_aa: ASSQLDIHGYT
cdr3_length: 13; v_call: TRBV5-5; j_call: TRBJ2-7; cdr3_aa: ASSTAGVPLYEQY
cdr3_length: 12; v_call: TRBV7-2; j_call: TRBJ2-3; cdr3_aa: ASSGLAGPDTQY
cdr3_length: 12; v_call: TRBV7-3; j_call: TRBJ2-5; cdr3_aa: ASSASGFQETQY
cdr3_length: 13; v_call: TRBV5-4; j_call: TRBJ2-1; cdr3_aa: ASSFGTSGIGEQF
cdr3_length: 12; v_call: TRBV5-6; j_call: TRBJ2-7; cdr3_aa: ASSLVDKGYEQY
cdr3_length: 12; v_call: TRBV6-6; j_call: TRBJ1-3; cdr3_aa: AISTAHSGNTIY
cdr3_length: 10; v_call: TRBV19; j_call: TRBJ1-2; cdr3_aa: ASSRQDYGYT
cdr3_length: 15; v_call: TRBV15; j_call: TRBJ2-3; cdr3_aa: ATSRDIGGGKTDTQY
cdr3_length: 12; v_call: TRBV19; j_call: TRBJ1-4; cdr3_aa: ASRLGQTNEKLF
cdr3_length: 12; v_call: TRBV2; j_call: TRBJ1-5; cdr3_aa: ASSGTGRGQPQH